This T cell receptor (beta chain) was retrieved from a study of shared clonotypes between healthy human individuals (dated by TCRdb to the early 2020s). A note on the overall study: A couple of women and three men aged 18 to 49 years were included in the cohort. Different laboratories and diverse techniques were used to prepare libraries and sequence TCR repertoires, to increase sequencing depth and limit assay-specific biases. Per donor, leukapheresis produced somewhere between about 0.8 and 9 billion PBMCs. Blood TCR repertoires of roughly 5 healthy adults were deeply sequenced to estimate repertoire size and the extent of clonotype sharing between individuals. For each donor, CD4 naive and CD4 memory were each run on three plates, CD8 naive on two plates, and CD8 memory on one plate. What the research found in general, with its limitations: Clonotypes shared by all four sorted-subset donors showed higher generation probabilities than non-shared clonotypes. The small number of donors limited the genetic and exposure-history diversity represented. Naive subsets generally had larger estimated clonotype richness than memory subsets did. Even with the large sequencing depth, rarefaction of the sorted-subset datasets indicated that sequencing was incomplete. Sampling was restricted to blood, and TCR repertoires in tissue are likely to differ from TCR repertoires in blood. Pairwise subsampling led to the expectation that sequencing depth would affect the degree of clonotype sharing among donors. Across four donors, approximately 5% of naive CD4, over 3% of naive CD8, under 2.5% of memory CD4, and 0.4% to 0.45% of memory CD8 clonotypes were shared.

V sheds 8 bases and J sheds 0 bases, leaving 11 bases between their ends. The CDR3 has 13 amino acids, counting the end cysteine and phenylalanine. CDR3 DNA only is kept here, 39 bases in frame from base 1. CDR1 and CDR2 are drawn from the germline V gene: MDHEN, SYDVKM. The donors were healthy, HIV-negative adults with no recently reported acute infections or vaccinations. Only Caucasian adults living in Nashville, Tennessee, USA were represented among the donors. CD4+ T cells were enriched through magnetic negative selection, after which naive cells were positively selected on CD45RA and the remaining negative fraction served as the memory subset. Blood was obtained by leukapheresis, after which PBMCs were separated by Ficoll-Histopaque density gradient centrifugation and cryopreserved in liquid nitrogen vapor phase. Analytical flow cytometry was used to check the purity and quantity of each magnetically sorted T cell population. Genomic DNA was isolated from each sorted fraction and quantified by UV absorbance on a Nanodrop 2000c.

Using the deep immunoSEQ assay, multiplex PCR amplified TCR CDR3 regions from genomic DNA. Extracted genomic DNA from each cell subset was spread evenly across all wells of several immunoSEQ 96-well plates, with each plate serving as a replicate. For sorted subsets, each replicate PCR was loaded with approximately 0.2 ug genomic DNA, equivalent to 30,000 or so T cell genomes. The purified libraries were quantified using a Qubit 3.0 fluorometer, sized with a Bioanalyzer 2100, and then quantified again using the KAPA Library Quantification kit. Each immunoSEQ 96-well plate was sequenced on its own single-read 150-cycle Illumina NextSeq 550 flow cell. Per the original workflow: Because the immunoSEQ output included only junctional sequences and no quality scores, the filtering could not be the same as the filtering used for full-length reads. Sequences were annotated with PyIR, a Python wrapper for IgBLAST v1.9, using IMGT germline references to assign V/J genes and CDR3. Any read was removed if the V/J assignment was weak (E-value above 1e-6), the CDR3 was missing, or the read contained stop codons, out-of-frame junctions, or ambiguous translated residues. V3J clonotypes were defined as sequences sharing an identical inferred V gene, J gene, and CDR3 amino acid sequence. To compute the percentage overlap between repertoires, the number of shared unique clonotypes was divided by the size of the smaller repertoire. Richness of each repertoire was evaluated using RTK rarefaction, the Chao1 estimator, and Recon v2.1 estimates of unobserved clonotypes. Generation probabilities for all TCRbeta clonotypes obtained by the gDNA method from a handful of donors were computed using OLGA. TCRdb carries this immuneACCESS record with in-frame sequences only. Its versions omit some clonotypes, under half of them owing to an unresolved V gene in the studies checked, with the rest unexplained. D and trimming come from the DNA, and the V and J calls and clone size come from that table. The sample records some 2,500,000 clones, roughly 93% of which are singletons. The ten top clones hold around 0.37% of the sample.

This clone appeared once. There is no known antigen for this receptor. No much larger clone exists at a distance of one base, and base qualities are not known. The chain employs TRBV28 and TRBJ2-7, with no D gene named confidently. The source of this sequence is a man aged 18-30 years in good health. Some clones in this sample may be carry-over from other donors' samples. Sequencing was carried out using naive CD4+ T cells from PBMCs. The cell subset or site label, as the study defines it: CD45RA+ positively selected. The nucleotides read TGTGCCAGCCATACGGGCAGCTCCTACGAGCAGTACTTC. Its protein reads: CASHTGSSYEQYF. With all but the CDR3 taken from the reference TRBV28 and TRBJ2-7 genes, the full variable domain is: DVKVTQSSRYLVKRTGEKVFLECVQDMDHENMFWYRQDPGLGLRLIYFSYDVKMKEKGDIPEGYSVSREKKERFSLILESASTNQTSMYLCASHTGSSYEQYFGPGTRLTVT.